This T cell receptor (beta chain) originates from a study of blood T cells in healthy people across ages. The use of a sample-barcoded 5' primer and a J-beta primer mix characterized a second PCR of roughly 6 to 11 cycles. TCRdb re-called the 5' RACE reads with MiXCR, one entry per CDR3 protein. This sample has approximately 800,000 distinct CDR3 sequences, with roughly 25% found just once. CDR3 length: 14 residues. Trimming removed 5 bases from V and 6 bases from J, with 17 bases in between. Germline CDR1 reads SGHRS; CDR2 reads YFSETQ. The sample also formed part of further work on T cells of mothers and their children.

This clonotype was obtained from a boy between 10 and 17 years old in good health. The source material was blood. The V gene is TRBV5-1, the J gene TRBJ1-1; no clear D. CDR3 protein: CASRFGVSEAEAFF. Here the CDR3 DNA reads TGCGCCAGCAGATTCGGGGTTTCCGAGGCTGAAGCTTTCTTT.